Presented here are 4 T cell receptor beta chains from one specimen sequenced in a study of shared clonotypes between healthy human individuals. Method: immunoSEQ multiplex PCR; TCRdb's copy keeps in-frame clones and lacks some. The sample shows about 2.4 million clones, more than 85% of them seen only once. The sample taken for sequencing was naive CD4+ T cells from PBMCs. Sample subset: CD45RA+ positively selected. These receptors all stem from a man younger than 35 in good health. Some clones in this sample may be carry-over from other donors' samples.

The chain is built from TRBV6-6 and TRBJ1-4, with D possibly matching TRBD1 (5 bases). CDR3 length: 12 amino acids. V shed 5 bases and J shed 7 bases, with 8 bases lying between them. Germline V gene lookup returns CDR1 MNHNY and CDR2 SVGAGI (reference sequence). CDR3 DNA sequence: TGTGCCAGCAGTCGGGGGGGTGAAAAACTGTTTTTT. Translating gives CASSRGGEKLFF.

The chain links TRBV6-1 to TRBJ1-3; 7 nucleotides line up with TRBD1. Trimming cost V 3 bases and J 4 bases; bases outside gene matches: 6. The germline CDR1 and CDR2 sequences are MNHNS and SASEGT. CDR3 length: 15 residues. The DNA for the CDR3 is TGTGCCAGCAGTGAGAGGACCAGGGGGGGAAACACCATATATTTT. Its translation: CASSERTRGGNTIYF.

The chain couples TRBV5-8 to TRBJ2-2; D is uncertain. V lost 0 bases to trimming and J lost 0 bases, with 12 bases between them. Germline loops: CDR1 SGHTS, CDR2 YDEGEE. CDR3 length: 17 residues. Here the CDR3 DNA reads TGTGCCAGCAGCTTGGTTTGGACCAACGCGAACACCGGGGAGCTGTTTTTT. Translated, it gives CASSLVWTNANTGELFF.

V and J are TRBV9 and TRBJ2-5, with 13 bases identical to TRBD2. CDR3 length: 16 residues. From germline, CDR1 is SGDLS and CDR2 YYNGEE. V was pared by 3 bases and J by 4 bases, with 6 bases of the junction left unmatched. The CDR3 bases are TGTGCCAGCAGCGCCACTAGCGGGAGGGCAACAGAGACCCAGTACTTC. Translation: CASSATSGRATETQYF.